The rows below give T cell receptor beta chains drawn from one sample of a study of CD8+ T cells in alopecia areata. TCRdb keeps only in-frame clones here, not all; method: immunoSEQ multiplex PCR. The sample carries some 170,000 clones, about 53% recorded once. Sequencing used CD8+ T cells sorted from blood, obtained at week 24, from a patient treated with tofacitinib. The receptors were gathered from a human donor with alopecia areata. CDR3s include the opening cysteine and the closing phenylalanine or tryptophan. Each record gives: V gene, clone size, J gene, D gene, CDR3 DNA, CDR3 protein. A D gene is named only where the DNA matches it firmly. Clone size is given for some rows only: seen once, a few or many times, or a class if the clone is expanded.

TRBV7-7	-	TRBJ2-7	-	TGTGCCAGCAGCTCCAACAGGGTTGGCGAGCAGTACTTC	CASSSNRVGEQYF
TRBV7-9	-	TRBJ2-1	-	TGTGCCAGCTCCTCGGGTACGGGACGGACTTACAATGAGCAGTTCTTC	CASSSGTGRTYNEQFF
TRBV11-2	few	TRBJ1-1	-	TGTGCCAGCAGCCCCCACAGGGCTGAAGCTTTCTTT	CASSPHRAEAFF
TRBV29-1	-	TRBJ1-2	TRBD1	TGCAGCGTGAGGGACAGTATTAACTATGGCTACACCTTC	CSVRDSINYGYTF
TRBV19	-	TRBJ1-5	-	TGTGCCACCACCGGAGGGATCAGCAATCAGCCCCAGCATTTT	CATTGGISNQPQHF
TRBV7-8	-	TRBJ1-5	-	TGTGCCAGCAGCCCGGAGGGGGGTTATAGCAATCAGCCCCAGCATTTT	CASSPEGGYSNQPQHF
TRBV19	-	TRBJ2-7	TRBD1	TGTGCCAGTAGTCGGGACAGCTACGAGCAGTACTTC	CASSRDSYEQYF
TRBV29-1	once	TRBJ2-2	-	TGCAGCGCCGCGAGCGGCACCGGGGAGCTGTTTTTT	CSAASGTGELFF
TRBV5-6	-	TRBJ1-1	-	TGTGCCAGCAGCAGGTCAAACACTGAAGCTTTCTTT	CASSRSNTEAFF
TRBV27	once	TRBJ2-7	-	TGTGCCACCTTAGGACAGAACTACGAGCAGTACTTC	CATLGQNYEQYF
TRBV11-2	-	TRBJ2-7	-	TGTGCCAGCAGCTTAGGGGCCACCTACGAGCAGTACTTC	CASSLGATYEQYF
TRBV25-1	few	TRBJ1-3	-	TGTGCCAGCAGTGGAAGGGACTCTGGAAACACCATATATTTT	CASSGRDSGNTIYF
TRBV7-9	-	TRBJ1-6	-	TGTGCCAGCAGGTCAGAAGAGCGGCGAAATTCACCCCTCCACTTT	CASRSEERRNSPLHF
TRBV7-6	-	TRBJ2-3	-	TGTGCCAGCAGCTTAGCGCGGCGGGAAGATACGCAGTATTTT	CASSLARREDTQYF
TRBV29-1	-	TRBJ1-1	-	TGCAGCGTTGAAGGCGGGCGGAACACTGAAGCTTTCTTT	CSVEGGRNTEAFF
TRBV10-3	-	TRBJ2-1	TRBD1	TGTGCCATCAGTGAGTCGGGAAACCAGGGGGATGAGCAGTTCTTC	CAISESGNQGDEQFF
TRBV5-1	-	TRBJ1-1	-	TGCGCCAGCAGCTTGACAGGTAGGGGGGACACTGAAGCTTTCTTT	CASSLTGRGDTEAFF
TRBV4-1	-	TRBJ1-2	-	TGCGCCAGCGCAGGGTCAGGCTATGGCTACACCTTC	CASAGSGYGYTF
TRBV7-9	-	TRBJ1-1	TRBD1	TGTGCCAGCAGCCCTGTAGACAGGGCCGGAGCTTTCTTT	CASSPVDRAGAFF
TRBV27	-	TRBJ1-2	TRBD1	TGTGCCAGCAGTCCCCGGACAGGCTATGGCTACACCTTC	CASSPRTGYGYTF
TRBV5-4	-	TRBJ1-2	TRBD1	TGTGCCAGCAGTGCAGGGGGATCAAACTATGGCTACACCTTC	CASSAGGSNYGYTF
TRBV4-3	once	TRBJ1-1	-	TGCGCCAGCAGCCAAGGTAACACTGAAGCTTTCTTT	CASSQGNTEAFF
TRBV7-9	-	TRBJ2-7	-	TGTGCCAGCAGCGGGGCACCAAAAGGGGGGAGCTCCTACGAGCAGTACTTC	CASSGAPKGGSSYEQYF
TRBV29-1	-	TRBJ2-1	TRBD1	TGCAGCACCGCAAGGGGACAGGGAGCTAATGAGCAGTTCTTC	CSTARGQGANEQFF
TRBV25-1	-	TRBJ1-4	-	TGTGCCAGCCCATCCCAGGAGCAGGGTCTTGGTTATGAAGTAAAACTGTTTTTT	CASPSQEQGLGYEVKLFF
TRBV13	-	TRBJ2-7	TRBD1	TGTGCCAGCAGCTTTTCCCGACAGGGCGACTACGAGCAGTACTTC	CASSFSRQGDYEQYF
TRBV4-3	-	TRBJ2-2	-	TGCGCCAGCAGCCAAGGGGTGGGGTACACCGGGGAGCTGTTTTTT	CASSQGVGYTGELFF
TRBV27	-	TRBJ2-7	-	TGTGCCAGCAGTTTGCGGCGAGCAAACTACGAGCAGTACTTC	CASSLRRANYEQYF
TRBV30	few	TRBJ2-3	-	TGTGCCTGGAGTGATATGGCCAGCACAGATACGCAGTATTTT	CAWSDMASTDTQYF